Following are 28 T cell receptor beta chains from one sample sequenced in a study of CD8+ T cells in alopecia areata. After isolation, RNA underwent reverse transcription to generate cDNA as the sequencing template. Measured with immunoSEQ multiplex PCR; TCRdb has only the in-frame clones, and not every one. The table shows 150,000 to 200,000 clones, with 60% occurring only once. The treatment is: oral pan-JAK inhibitor, 5-10 mg twice daily. The specimen comprised CD4+ T cells sorted from blood, sampled at week 24, from a patient treated with tofacitinib. The receptors shown here come from a human donor with alopecia areata.

V usage is TRBV19 and J usage is TRBJ1-5; tentatively, D is TRBD1 (6 bases). The CDR3 has 14 residues. Germline CDR1 reads LNHDA; CDR2 reads SQIVND (reference sequence). Trimming took off 6 bases at V and 3 bases at J, with 12 bases between the two ends. In DNA form, the CDR3 reads TGTGCCAGTAGCTTGGGGGCGGTCAATCAGCCCCAGCATTTT. Protein: CASSLGAVNQPQHF.

The chain employs TRBV30 and TRBJ1-1, with 7 positions matching TRBD1. Germline V gene lookup returns CDR1 GTSNPN and CDR2 SVGIG (reference sequence). The CDR3 is 15 amino acids. V shed 4 bases and J 1 base; nucleotides not matched to a gene: 9. CDR3: CAWTKPDRRNTEAFF. The CDR3 DNA follows: TGTGCCTGGACCAAACCGGACAGGCGGAACACTGAAGCTTTCTTT.

J is TRBJ1-2 and V is TRBV30, with 8 nucleotides matching TRBD1. This CDR3 comprises 10 residues. Germline trimming cut 5 bases from V and 9 bases from J; bases unmatched to any gene: 2. Germline V gene data show CDR1 as GTSNPN and CDR2 as SVGIG (reference sequence). In DNA, the CDR3 is TGTGCCTGGGGACAGGGTCGCTACACCTTC. This sequence encodes CAWGQGRYTF.

The chain uses TRBV7-9 and TRBJ1-6; the D is unclear. Germline V gene sequence: CDR1 SEHNR, CDR2 FQNEAQ (reference sequence). V was cut by 5 bases and J by 5 bases, with 10 bases left in between. This CDR3 spans 14 amino acids. Here the CDR3 DNA reads TGTGCCAGCAGCCGCCGAGCCGATAATTCACCCCTCCACTTT. It is translated as CASSRRADNSPLHF.

This chain links TRBV19 with TRBJ1-2; 10 nucleotides agree with TRBD1. Germline assignment: CDR1 LNHDA and CDR2 SQIVND (reference sequence). The CDR3 sequence is 14 residues long. Trimming cost V 7 bases and J 8 bases; bases outside gene matches: 10. The CDR3, as DNA: TGTGCCAGTACTCGACAGGGGGCTGTGAGGGGCTACACCTTC. Its translation is CASTRQGAVRGYTF.

The gene calls are TRBV11-3 and TRBJ1-1; D unresolved. V lost 0 bases to trimming and J lost 1 base, with 3 bases between them. The CDR3 runs 13 residues. The germline gives CDR1 SGHNT, CDR2 YENEEA. CDR3 nucleotides: TGTGCCAGCAGCTTAGAGTCGAACACTGAAGCTTTCTTT. Amino acid sequence: CASSLESNTEAFF.

The V and J genes are TRBV29-1 and TRBJ2-6, with D hard to call. In germline, CDR1 is SQVTM, CDR2 ANQGSEA. The V end lost 4 bases, the J end lost 0 bases, and 7 bases lay between the germline ends. The CDR3 is made up of 14 amino acids. The CDR3 is CSVGGNSGANVLTF. The CDR3, as DNA: TGCAGCGTTGGGGGTAACTCTGGGGCCAACGTCCTGACTTTC.

The rearrangement joins TRBV27 to TRBJ2-6, with D unclear. This CDR3 comprises 14 residues. Trimming took 2 bases from V and 1 from J, leaving 3 bases between them. CDR1 and CDR2 (germline): MNHEY, SMNVEV (reference sequence). The CDR3: CASSLGSGANVLTF. CDR3 coding DNA: TGTGCCAGCAGTTTAGGTTCTGGGGCCAACGTCCTGACTTTC.

This rearrangement joins TRBV29-1 to TRBJ2-1; the match to TRBD1 covers 9 bases. The CDR3 loop spans 15 amino acids. V shed 8 bases, J shed 4 bases, and the junction held 12 bases outside the gene matches. The germline V gene encodes CDR1 SQVTM and CDR2 ANQGSEA. CDR3 DNA: TGCAGCACACGCCCGGGACAGGGAAGTTACAATGAGCAGTTCTTC. It is translated as CSTRPGQGSYNEQFF.

The chain employs TRBV25-1 and TRBJ2-5, with 9 bases lining up with TRBD1. The CDR3 has 14 residues. Trimming cost V 4 bases and J 5 bases; bases outside gene matches: 5. The V gene's germline CDR1 is MGHDK and CDR2 SYGVNS. This chain's CDR3 is CASSAGTGFETQYF. The CDR3 nucleotides are TGTGCCAGCAGTGCCGGGACAGGGTTCGAGACCCAGTACTTC.

The rearrangement joins TRBV4-1 to TRBJ1-2; 7 bases line up with TRBD1. V trimming: 5 bases; J trimming: 8 bases; junction bases outside the gene matches: 5. Germline-derived CDR1 and CDR2 are MGHRA and YSYEKL. The CDR3 spans 12 residues. The CDR3 is CASSVDRVGYTF. CDR3 DNA sequence: TGCGCCAGCAGCGTAGACAGGGTAGGCTACACCTTC.

This chain uses TRBV19 with TRBJ1-2; no definite D call. The germline V and J ends were trimmed by 6 bases and 3 bases, with 20 bases remaining between them. The CDR3 is 16 amino acids. CDR1 and CDR2 from the germline V gene are LNHDA and SQIVND (reference sequence). The CDR3 spells CASSPTGRILHYGYTF. CDR3 sequence (DNA): TGTGCCAGTAGCCCCACCGGACGGATCCTCCACTATGGCTACACCTTC.

The V call is TRBV18, the J call TRBJ1-1, with a weak D call TRBD1 (5 bases). This CDR3 comprises 13 residues. The ends were cut back, 4 bases at V and 8 bases at J, with 14 bases in the middle. Per germline, CDR1 KGHSH and CDR2 LQKENI. The CDR3 nucleotides read TGTGCCAGCTCACTCGGGACGGTGGGGGAAGCTTTCTTT. Translating gives CASSLGTVGEAFF.

The chain carries TRBV5-1 and TRBJ2-1; no firm D call. V lost 2 bases and J lost 4, with 10 bases in between. Germline-derived CDR1 and CDR2 are SGHRS and YFSETQ. The CDR3 contains 14 residues. CDR3 in DNA: TGCGCCAGCAGCTTTAGACCTTCGTACAATGAGCAGTTCTTC. This gives the protein CASSFRPSYNEQFF.

This clone was picked up a small number of times. The chain employs TRBV21-1 and TRBJ1-5; no DNA check was done on the table's D call, TRBD1. TRBV21-1 is assigned pseudogene status. The CDR3 is 18 amino acids. Here the CDR3 reads CASSSKGDRDRGYQPQHF. The DNA for the CDR3 is TGTGCCAGCAGCTCCAAGGGGGACCGGGACAGGGGATACCAGCCCCAGCATTTT.

This clone has more than one count but fewer than ten. This chain joins TRBV9 and TRBJ1-1; D gene uncertain. The CDR3 runs to 13 residues. Looked up from germline, CDR1 is SGDLS and CDR2 is YYNGEE. Trimming stripped 0 bases from V and 6 bases from J, with 9 bases between. In DNA form, the CDR3 reads TGTGCCAGCAGCGTAGGGCGGGCGGCTGAAGCTTTCTTT. Translated: CASSVGRAAEAFF. Based on the CDR3 plus reference TRBV9 and TRBJ1-1, the full variable domain is DSGVTQTPKHLITATGQRVTLRCSPRSGDLSVYWYQQSLDQGLQFLIQYYNGEERAKGNILERFSAQQFPDLHSELNLSSLELGDSALYFCASSVGRAAEAFFGQGTRLTVV.

This clone came up a few times. The J gene is TRBJ1-2, the V gene TRBV6-5; D not certain. From germline, CDR1 is MNHEY and CDR2 SVGAGI. The CDR3 spans 12 residues. Between the trimmed V and J ends, which lost 5 bases and 7 bases, there was a span of 11 bases. The CDR3 spells CASSNTDGGYTF. In DNA, the CDR3 is TGTGCCAGCAGTAACACCGACGGTGGCTACACCTTC.

The chain combines TRBV30 with TRBJ1-4; D is uncertain. V lost 3 bases to trimming and J lost 7 bases, with 15 bases between them. This CDR3 has 14 residues. CDR1 GTSNPN and CDR2 SVGIG come from the germline V gene (reference sequence). CDR3 bases: TGTGCCTGGAGCGCAGGACGGTCCTCTGAAAAACTGTTTTTT. Protein: CAWSAGRSSEKLFF.

J is TRBJ1-6 and V is TRBV30; D call uncertain. The CDR3 extends over 13 amino acids. V lost 0 bases and J lost 7, with 7 bases in between. Germline V lookup: CDR1 GTSNPN, CDR2 SVGIG (reference sequence). DNA for the CDR3: TGTGCCTGGAGTGTTGAGTGGAATTCACCCCTCCACTTT. Its translation: CAWSVEWNSPLHF. Full variable domain (missing parts from reference TRBV30 and TRBJ1-6): SQTIHQWPATLVQPVGSPLSLECTVEGTSNPNLYWYRQAAGRGLQLLFYSVGIGQISSEVPQNLSASRPQDRQFILSSKKLLLSDSGFYLCAWSVEWNSPLHFGNGTRLTVT.

This clone showed up just a few times. The chain is built from TRBV9 and TRBJ1-2; D is unresolved. Trimming took off 4 bases at V and 8 bases at J, with 15 bases between the two ends. The CDR3 is 13 residues long. In germline, CDR1 is SGDLS, CDR2 YYNGEE. As DNA, the CDR3 is TGTGCCAGCAGCCCTGTGGAGGGCGAGGGCTACACCTTC. Amino acid sequence: CASSPVEGEGYTF.

This clone showed up many times. Distinct nucleotide sequences in the sample also encode this CDR3. The chain uses TRBV6-6 and TRBJ2-7, with no clear D. The CDR3 has 12 amino acids. The V end was cut by 8 bases, the J end by 4 bases, with 12 bases between. The germline V gene has CDR1 MNHNY and CDR2 SVGAGI (reference sequence). CDR3 sequence reads: CASSPVSYEQYF. CDR3 nucleotide sequence: TGTGCCAGCTCTCCTGTGTCGTACGAGCAGTACTTC.

In its sample, this clone was seen a few times. The gene calls are TRBV5-1 and TRBJ1-1, with a possible D match to TRBD1 (6 bases). The germline V and J ends were trimmed by 7 bases and 2 bases, with 15 bases remaining between them. CDR3 size: 14 residues. Germline CDR1 reads SGHRS; CDR2 reads YFSETQ. DNA of the CDR3: TGCGCCAGCGGGACCGGGACACTTAACACTGAAGCTTTCTTT. As protein: CASGTGTLNTEAFF.

The rearrangement links TRBV29-1 to TRBJ1-2; 7 bases align to TRBD1. CDR3 length equals 11 residues. Germline V gene data show CDR1 as SQVTM and CDR2 as ANQGSEA. V shed 7 bases, J shed 7 bases, and the junction held 6 bases outside the gene matches. The CDR3: CSGGTVSGYTF. In DNA form, the CDR3 reads TGCAGCGGTGGGACAGTCTCTGGCTACACCTTC.

The genes are TRBV5-1 and TRBJ2-5; D uncertain. The germline V gene has CDR1 SGHRS and CDR2 YFSETQ. This CDR3 is 12 amino acids long. V gave up 3 bases and J gave up 2 bases, with 5 bases separating them. CDR3 in DNA: TGCGCCAGCAGCTCCGGGCAAGAGACCCAGTACTTC. It encodes CASSSGQETQYF.

V is TRBV5-4 and J is TRBJ2-2; D is possibly TRBD1 (6 bases). The CDR3 loop spans 15 amino acids. V lost 4 bases and J 1 base, leaving 11 bases between the germline ends. Germline assignment: CDR1 SGHNT and CDR2 YYREEE (reference sequence). CDR3 region: CASSMDSLNTGELFF. The CDR3 DNA sequence: TGTGCCAGCAGCATGGACAGCCTGAACACCGGGGAGCTGTTTTTT.

This rearrangement joins TRBV7-2 to TRBJ2-3, with 9 bases aligning to TRBD2. Germline V gives CDR1 SGHTA, CDR2 FQGNSA. V lost 0 bases and J lost 6; bases outside the gene matches: 4. The CDR3 has 15 residues. The CDR3, as DNA: TGTGCCAGCAGCTTAGCTGGCGGGGGGGTCGATACGCAGTATTTT. Translated: CASSLAGGGVDTQYF.

V and J are TRBV5-1 and TRBJ1-2; TRBD1 matches 8 bases. The length of the CDR3 is 14 residues. V gave up 3 bases and J gave up 6 bases; unmatched junction bases: 7. CDR1 is SGHRS and CDR2 is YFSETQ in the germline V gene. This CDR3 reads CASSSEGQGDGYTF. The CDR3 DNA follows: TGCGCCAGCAGCTCCGAAGGACAGGGCGATGGCTACACCTTC.

The chain couples TRBV27 to TRBJ2-7, with 8 nucleotides matching TRBD2. CDR1 is MNHEY, CDR2 SMNVEV, per germline (reference sequence). V was pared by 6 bases and J by 5 bases, with 9 bases of the junction left unmatched. The CDR3 has 14 amino acids. The CDR3 DNA follows: TGTGCCAGCAGCGCGGGACTAGTAGCCCACGAGCAGTACTTC. Translating it yields CASSAGLVAHEQYF.